The 27 T cell receptor beta chains below were found in one sample sequenced in a study of T-cell memory formation after mild COVID-19. A single record per CDR3 protein comes from TCRdb applying MiXCR to the 5' RACE reads. The table includes around 500,000 distinct CDR3 sequences, over 15% detected once. Specimen: PBMCs or a T cell subset sorted from them (not recorded which). These receptor sequences come from an adult woman who had mild COVID-19 (a few samples of this study predate the infection). Cell type and time point are not known.

In this sample, this clonotype turned up many times. The chain recombines TRBV6-2 or TRBV6-3 with TRBJ2-6; D gene ambiguous. Trimming removed 2 bases from V and 1 base from J, with 6 bases in between. Germline V gives CDR1 MNHEY, CDR2 SVGEGT. The CDR3 is 15 residues long. The CDR3 region is CASSYDGSGANVLTF. The DNA for the CDR3 is TGTGCCAGCAGTTACGACGGGTCTGGGGCCAACGTCCTGACTTTC.

V usage is TRBV4-3 and J usage is TRBJ2-3, with TRBD2 as a possible D gene (6 bases). There are 15 residues in the CDR3. The V gene's germline CDR1 is LGHNA and CDR2 YSLEER. V was pared by 3 bases and J by 0 bases, with 10 bases between. This chain's CDR3 is CASSQRRASTDTQYF. The CDR3 bases are TGCGCCAGCAGCCAGAGGAGGGCTAGCACAGATACGCAGTATTTT.

J is TRBJ1-6 and V is TRBV5-1; 9 bases are a match to TRBD1. V shed 4 bases and J 10 bases; nucleotides not matched to a gene: 9. Germline CDR1 reads SGHRS; CDR2 reads YFSETQ. The CDR3 length is 15 residues. The CDR3 coding sequence is TGCGCCAGCAGCCCGAAGGGACAGGGAGGGTCACCCCTCCACTTT. Its protein is CASSPKGQGGSPLHF.

The chain has TRBV29-1 and TRBJ2-7; TRBD2 aligns across 8 bases. V was pared by 6 bases and J by 6 bases, with 10 bases of the junction left unmatched. The CDR3 runs 13 residues. From germline, CDR1 is SQVTM and CDR2 ANQGSEA. CDR3 sequence reads: CSVRPFAGGEQYF. In nucleotides, the CDR3 is TGCAGCGTCCGACCGTTTGCGGGAGGCGAGCAGTACTTC.

The rearrangement uses TRBV7-2 and TRBJ1-6; D is unresolved. Trimming removed 2 bases at V and 7 bases at J, with 15 bases between. Looked up from germline, CDR1 is SGHTA and CDR2 is FQGNSA. CDR3 length: 16 amino acids. The CDR3 loop reads CASSLSRVKKNSPLHF. Here the CDR3 DNA reads TGTGCCAGCAGCTTATCCCGCGTCAAGAAAAATTCACCCCTCCACTTT.

This clonotype has a handful of counts. J is TRBJ2-5 and V is TRBV5-1, with 7 bases fitting TRBD2. The J segment lost 2 bases and the V segment lost 0 bases, leaving 7 bases of the junction unmatched. The length of the CDR3 is 16 residues. From germline, CDR1 is SGHRS and CDR2 YFSETQ. The CDR3 spells CASSLGGSGKQETQYF. The DNA of the CDR3 is TGCGCCAGCAGCTTGGGCGGGAGTGGGAAGCAAGAGACCCAGTACTTC.

This chain uses TRBV30 with TRBJ2-4; 7 positions match TRBD1. V gave up 3 bases and J gave up 9 bases; unmatched junction bases: 5. CDR3 size: 12 residues. Germline CDR1 GTSNPN, CDR2 SVGIG (reference sequence). As DNA, the CDR3 is TGTGCCTGGAGCGGGGACAGCAGCATTCAGTACTTC. Protein: CAWSGDSSIQYF.

This clonotype appeared a few times. The V gene is TRBV2, the J gene TRBJ1-2; 12 nucleotides match TRBD1. With 7 bases clipped from V and 4 bases from J, the junction kept 7 bases outside the gene matches. The CDR3 totals 15 residues. Germline V lookup: CDR1 SNHLY, CDR2 FYNNEI. Written as DNA, the CDR3 is TGTGCCAGCAATGCTCCGGGACAGGGGGCCTATGGCTACACCTTC. Protein sequence: CASNAPGQGAYGYTF.

This clonotype was seen a few times. V and J are TRBV15 and TRBJ2-7; no definite D call. The length of the CDR3 is 13 residues. Germline lookup yields CDR1 LNHNV and CDR2 YYDKDF (reference sequence). V shed 8 bases and J shed 5 bases, with 16 bases lying between them. The CDR3 nucleotides are TGTGCCACCGTTCGCGTAGGTTCGAACGAGCAGTACTTC. It specifies CATVRVGSNEQYF.

This clonotype is a singleton in its sample. V is TRBV20-1 and J is TRBJ2-5, with TRBD2 as a possible D gene (5 bases). Germline CDR1 and CDR2: DFQATT and SNEGSKA (reference sequence). With 0 bases removed from V and 5 bases from J, the gap between germline ends came to 10 bases. This CDR3 spans 13 amino acids. For the CDR3, the DNA is TGCAGTGCTAGAGACCCTAGCAGGGAGACCCAGTACTTC. This encodes CSARDPSRETQYF.

This clonotype was seen a handful of times. At one end, the junction sequence differs from germline, possibly due to a read error. The genes are TRBV4-1 and TRBJ1-2, with D possibly matching TRBD1 (5 bases). The V gene's germline CDR1 is MGHRA and CDR2 YSYEKL. This CDR3 has 15 residues. The CDR3 bases are TGCGCCAGCAGTCAAGGGGTGGTCGGTAACTATGGCTACACCTTC. It is translated as CASSQGVVGNYGYTF.

There are many counts of this clonotype. The J gene is TRBJ1-2, the V gene TRBV29-1; D remains ambiguous. This CDR3 has 14 amino acids. Germline CDR1 SQVTM, CDR2 ANQGSEA. V dropped 0 bases and J dropped 0 bases, with 8 bases sitting between them. CDR3 loop: CSVEDGRANYGYTF. In nucleotides, the CDR3 is TGCAGCGTTGAAGATGGGCGAGCTAACTATGGCTACACCTTC.

J is TRBJ2-2 and V is TRBV23-1; 13 nucleotides line up with TRBD2. TRBV23-1 is sorted into the ORF group, with uncertain function. This CDR3 has 17 amino acids. V was clipped by 4 bases and J by 3 bases; unmatched bases: 5. In DNA form, the CDR3 reads TGCGCCAGCAGTCTTAAAGGACTAGCGGGAGACACCGGGGAGCTGTTTTTT. Translation: CASSLKGLAGDTGELFF.

Only a few counts were recorded for this clonotype. The gene calls are TRBV9 and TRBJ2-3; D call uncertain. Germline loops: CDR1 SGDLS, CDR2 YYNGEE. V lost 3 bases and J 0 bases, leaving 11 bases between the germline ends. The CDR3 spans 15 residues. The CDR3 nucleotides are TGTGCCAGCAGCGCGGAGACACCCAGCACAGATACGCAGTATTTT. Protein: CASSAETPSTDTQYF. The full variable domain, its missing parts supplied by reference TRBV9 and TRBJ2-3, is DSGVTQTPKHLITATGQRVTLRCSPRSGDLSVYWYQQSLDQGLQFLIQYYNGEERAKGNILERFSAQQFPDLHSELNLSSLELGDSALYFCASSAETPSTDTQYFGPGTRLTVL.

DNA for the CDR3: TGTGCCAGCAGCTTAGGACAGCGGAGTGACGGCTACACCTTC. Translating gives CASSLGQRSDGYTF. J is TRBJ1-2 and V is TRBV11-3; a possible D gene is TRBD1 (5 bases). Per the germline V gene, CDR1 is SGHNT and CDR2 is YENEEA. CDR3 length: 14 amino acids. V lost 1 base and J lost 8, with 14 bases in between.

This clonotype appeared many times. The V and J genes are TRBV9 and TRBJ2-7; 7 bases line up with TRBD1. CDR1 is SGDLS and CDR2 is YYNGEE in the germline V gene. CDR3 size: 14 residues. The V gene end was trimmed by 2 bases and the J gene end by 0 bases; junction bases not matched to a gene: 2. The CDR3 here is CASSVGQSSYEQYF. CDR3 sequence (DNA): TGTGCCAGCAGCGTGGGACAGAGCTCCTACGAGCAGTACTTC.

In its sample, this clonotype was seen a few times. This chain links TRBV9 with TRBJ1-5; D is undetermined. The CDR3 is 13 amino acids. Trimming pared 2 bases from V and 6 bases from J, leaving 9 bases between. Germline CDR1 is SGDLS and CDR2 is YYNGEE. The CDR3 sequence: CASSVGASQPQHF. CDR3 sequence (DNA): TGTGCCAGCAGCGTTGGTGCAAGTCAGCCCCAGCATTTT.

This clonotype was observed a few times. The chain uses TRBV25-1 and TRBJ2-2; 7 positions agree with TRBD2. Germline values: CDR1 MGHDK, CDR2 SYGVNS. Germline trimming cut 2 bases from V and 5 bases from J; bases unmatched to any gene: 14. The CDR3 is 18 amino acids. The CDR3 DNA follows: TGTGCCAGCAGTGAAACTAGGAGCGGGGCCAGGTGGACCGGGGAGCTGTTTTTT. Translating it yields CASSETRSGARWTGELFF.

The V call is TRBV27, the J call TRBJ1-5; 8 bases line up with TRBD1. V trimming: 5 bases; J trimming: 12 bases; junction bases outside the gene matches: 9. The CDR3 sequence is 13 residues long. Germline V gives CDR1 MNHEY, CDR2 SMNVEV (reference sequence). The CDR3 region is CASSNDGTGLQHF. CDR3 sequence (DNA): TGTGCCAGCAGTAACGACGGGACAGGCCTCCAGCATTTT.

This clonotype came up a few times. The genes are TRBV7-9 and TRBJ1-5; D is unclear. Germline loops: CDR1 SEHNR, CDR2 FQNEAQ (reference sequence). CDR3 length: 15 residues. V was shortened by 2 bases and J by 3 bases, with 11 bases between the two germline ends. The CDR3 bases are TGTGCCAGCAGCTTATCGGGAGCGAACAATCAGCCCCAGCATTTT. Translation: CASSLSGANNQPQHF. The full variable domain, completed using reference TRBV7-9 and TRBJ1-5, is DTGVSQNPRHKITKRGQNVTFRCDPISEHNRLYWYRQTLGQGPEFLTYFQNEAQLEKSRLLSDRFSAERPKGSFSTLEIQRTEQGDSAMYLCASSLSGANNQPQHFGDGTRLSIL.

The chain carries TRBV27 and TRBJ1-2, with TRBD1 matching 7 bases. Germline-derived CDR1 and CDR2 are MNHEY and SMNVEV (reference sequence). CDR3 length equals 12 residues. Unmatched junction bases numbered 4, after V lost 5 bases and J lost 7 bases. CDR3 nucleotide sequence: TGTGCCAGCAGTACCCGGGACAGTGGCTACACCTTC. Encoded protein: CASSTRDSGYTF.

V and J are TRBV4-3 and TRBJ1-1; D might be TRBD1 (5 bases). Germline V CDR1 and CDR2: LGHNA, YSLEER. CDR3 length: 17 residues. V was cut by 0 bases and J by 3 bases, with 17 bases left in between. The CDR3 coding sequence is TGCGCCAGCAGCCAAGATCTCGGGCCAGGGTGGTACACTGAAGCTTTCTTT. Its protein is CASSQDLGPGWYTEAFF.

The chain employs TRBV28 and TRBJ1-3; the D is unclear. The CDR3 extends over 14 amino acids. Germline V lookup: CDR1 MDHEN, CDR2 SYDVKM. V was pared by 2 bases and J by 3 bases, with 8 bases between. CDR3 DNA: TGTGCCAGCAGTTTAGTAGCCTTTGGAAACACCATATATTTT. Residues: CASSLVAFGNTIYF.

The V gene is TRBV11-2, the J gene TRBJ2-3; D may be TRBD2 (5 bases). This CDR3 region has 13 residues. The germline V gene encodes CDR1 SGHAT and CDR2 FQNNGV. V lost 3 bases, J lost 4 bases, and 8 bases lay in between. CDR3 residues: CASSFPRADTQYF. The CDR3 nucleotides are TGTGCCAGCAGCTTTCCGAGGGCAGATACGCAGTATTTT. The complete variable domain, with remaining parts taken from reference TRBV11-2 and TRBJ2-3, reads EAGVAQSPRYKIIEKRQSVAFWCNPISGHATLYWYQQILGQGPKLLIQFQNNGVVDDSQLPKDRFSAERLKGVDSTLKIQPAKLEDSAVYLCASSFPRADTQYFGPGTRLTVL.

The chain links TRBV13 to TRBJ2-2, with a weak D call TRBD2 (6 bases). V shed 1 base and J shed 2 bases, with 11 bases lying between them. Germline CDR1 and CDR2: PRHDT and FYEKMQ (reference sequence). This CDR3 is 16 amino acids long. CDR3 nucleotide sequence: TGTGCCAGCAGCTTAGAACGGACTATCAACACCGGGGAGCTGTTTTTT. Its protein product is CASSLERTINTGELFF.

The chain recombines TRBV7-3 with TRBJ1-1; D not certain. Between the trimmed V and J ends, which lost 5 bases and 7 bases, there was a span of 14 bases. CDR1 and CDR2 from the germline V gene are SGHTA and FQGTGA. CDR3 length: 13 amino acids. The CDR3 bases are TGTGCCAGCAGCCGAGAAGCCTCGGGTGAAGCTTTCTTT. It is translated as CASSREASGEAFF.

This chain connects TRBV30 to TRBJ2-3; TRBD1 might be the D (6 bases). The length of the CDR3 is 13 residues. The germline CDR1 and CDR2 sequences are GTSNPN and SVGIG (reference sequence). The V end lost 4 bases, the J end lost 2 bases, and 10 bases lay between the germline ends. The DNA of the CDR3 is TGTGCCTGGACTCGGACAGTCACAGATACGCAGTATTTT. Translating it yields CAWTRTVTDTQYF.